Listed below are T cell receptor beta chains from one sample, sequenced in a study of shared clonotypes between healthy human individuals. Assay: immunoSEQ multiplex PCR; the TCRdb copy retains only in-frame clones and omits some. The sample lists over a million clones, approximately 80% occurring once. The specimen was memory CD4+ T cells from PBMCs. The receptor source for this set is a man between 18 and 29 years old in good health. Some clones in this sample may be carry-over from other donors' samples. CDR3s include the opening cysteine and the closing phenylalanine or tryptophan. A D gene is named only where the DNA matches it firmly. Part of the rows lack a size; the others show once, few, many or a class for expanded clones.

v_gene: TRBV9; abundance: .; j_gene: TRBJ2-5; d_gene: TRBD2; CDR3nt: TGTGCCAGCAGCGGTCGACTAGCGGGGCAAGAGACCCAGTACTTC; CDR3aa: CASSGRLAGQETQYF
v_gene: TRBV5-1; abundance: .; j_gene: TRBJ2-3; d_gene: .; CDR3nt: TGCGCCAGCAGCTTAGCCACAGATACGCAGTATTTT; CDR3aa: CASSLATDTQYF
v_gene: TRBV14; abundance: .; j_gene: TRBJ1-3; d_gene: .; CDR3nt: TGTGCCAGCAGCCAACAACTCAGCACAGGAGACTCTGGAAACACCATATATTTT; CDR3aa: CASSQQLSTGDSGNTIYF
v_gene: TRBV5-1; abundance: .; j_gene: TRBJ2-1; d_gene: .; CDR3nt: TGCGCCAGCAGCGAGACGGTGAATGAGCAGTTCTTC; CDR3aa: CASSETVNEQFF
v_gene: TRBV5-6; abundance: .; j_gene: TRBJ1-1; d_gene: .; CDR3nt: TGTGCCAGCAGCTTCTTAGACATGAACACTGAAGCTTTCTTT; CDR3aa: CASSFLDMNTEAFF
v_gene: TRBV28; abundance: .; j_gene: TRBJ1-3; d_gene: .; CDR3nt: TGTGCCAGCAGTACGACCAGCTCTGGAAACACCATATATTTT; CDR3aa: CASSTTSSGNTIYF
v_gene: TRBV30; abundance: .; j_gene: TRBJ2-7; d_gene: .; CDR3nt: TGTGCCTGGAGGGTCAACTACGAGCAGTACTTC; CDR3aa: CAWRVNYEQYF
v_gene: TRBV28; abundance: many; j_gene: TRBJ2-3; d_gene: .; CDR3nt: TGTGCCAGCAGCGGACAGCACTCCCAGTATTTT; CDR3aa: CASSGQHSQYF
v_gene: TRBV5-6; abundance: once; j_gene: TRBJ1-2; d_gene: .; CDR3nt: TGTGCCAGCAGCTTGGCCGCAGGGAACTATGGCTACACCTTC; CDR3aa: CASSLAAGNYGYTF
v_gene: TRBV4-1; abundance: .; j_gene: TRBJ1-2; d_gene: .; CDR3nt: TGCGCCAGCAGCCAAGGAGGGCTCGGTGGCTACACCTTC; CDR3aa: CASSQGGLGGYTF
v_gene: TRBV30; abundance: .; j_gene: TRBJ1-1; d_gene: TRBD1; CDR3nt: TGTGCCTGGAATCGGGGGGCAGGGGGCCGGAACACTGAAGCTTTCTTT; CDR3aa: CAWNRGAGGRNTEAFF
v_gene: TRBV7-8; abundance: .; j_gene: TRBJ2-7; d_gene: TRBD2; CDR3nt: TGTGCCAGCAGCTTGTGGCTAGCGGGAGTTAACGAGCAGTACTTC; CDR3aa: CASSLWLAGVNEQYF
v_gene: TRBV5-1; abundance: .; j_gene: TRBJ2-7; d_gene: .; CDR3nt: TGCGCCAGCAGCTTAGTCGAGAGGGAGCAGTACTTC; CDR3aa: CASSLVEREQYF
v_gene: TRBV7-2; abundance: .; j_gene: TRBJ1-4; d_gene: .; CDR3nt: TGTGCCAGCAGCTTAGATGCGTCCCGTCTGTTTTTT; CDR3aa: CASSLDASRLFF
v_gene: TRBV5-6; abundance: .; j_gene: TRBJ2-1; d_gene: .; CDR3nt: TGTGCCAGCAACTATCTCTTGGGGGGCGACTACAATGAGCAGTTCTTC; CDR3aa: CASNYLLGGDYNEQFF
v_gene: TRBV28; abundance: .; j_gene: TRBJ2-1; d_gene: TRBD2; CDR3nt: TGTGCCAGCAGTCTAGCGGGCCACTTAAGGGGTGGTGAGCAGTTCTTC; CDR3aa: CASSLAGHLRGGEQFF
v_gene: TRBV5-1; abundance: .; j_gene: TRBJ1-1; d_gene: .; CDR3nt: TGCGCCAGCAGCCTAACGCGGACAGCCGCGAACACTGAAGCTTTCTTT; CDR3aa: CASSLTRTAANTEAFF
v_gene: TRBV4-2; abundance: once; j_gene: TRBJ2-2; d_gene: .; CDR3nt: TGTGCCAGCAGCCAAGATTTCAGGTCCCTATTTTCGAACACCGGGGAGCTGTTTTTT; CDR3aa: CASSQDFRSLFSNTGELFF
v_gene: TRBV15; abundance: .; j_gene: TRBJ2-1; d_gene: .; CDR3nt: TGTGCCACCAAAGAGGGGATCTCCTACAATGAGCAGTTCTTC; CDR3aa: CATKEGISYNEQFF
v_gene: TRBV20-1; abundance: .; j_gene: TRBJ2-4; d_gene: .; CDR3nt: TGCAGTGCTACCCCAGAAAACATTCAGTACTTC; CDR3aa: CSATPENIQYF
v_gene: TRBV4-1; abundance: .; j_gene: TRBJ2-2; d_gene: TRBD2; CDR3nt: TGCGCCAGCAGCCAAGATCGGAGACTAGCGGGAACCGGGGAGCTGTTTTTT; CDR3aa: CASSQDRRLAGTGELFF
v_gene: TRBV12-2; abundance: .; j_gene: TRBJ1-1; d_gene: .; CDR3nt: TGTGCAAGTCGCTTAGCGCGGCGGACTGAAGCTTTCTTT; CDR3aa: CASRLARRTEAFF
v_gene: TRBV6-5; abundance: many; j_gene: TRBJ2-1; d_gene: TRBD2; CDR3nt: TGTGCCAGCAGGATAGCGGGAGGGCCCTACAATGAGCAGTTCTTC; CDR3aa: CASRIAGGPYNEQFF
v_gene: TRBV7-9; abundance: once; j_gene: TRBJ1-5; d_gene: TRBD1; CDR3nt: TGTGCCAGCAGCCTCCAGGGACAGCTCAATCAGCCCCAGCATTTT; CDR3aa: CASSLQGQLNQPQHF
v_gene: TRBV19; abundance: .; j_gene: TRBJ1-1; d_gene: TRBD1; CDR3nt: TGTGCCAGTAGTATCTGGGGACAGGGGAACACTGAAGCTTTCTTT; CDR3aa: CASSIWGQGNTEAFF
v_gene: TRBV6-6; abundance: .; j_gene: TRBJ1-1; d_gene: .; CDR3nt: TGTGCCAGCAAACTGGGGGGCACTGAAGCTTTCTTT; CDR3aa: CASKLGGTEAFF
v_gene: TRBV5-1; abundance: .; j_gene: TRBJ1-4; d_gene: TRBD1; CDR3nt: TGCGCCAGCAGCTCTCGGACAGGCCCGACTGAAAAACTGTTTTTT; CDR3aa: CASSSRTGPTEKLFF
v_gene: TRBV9; abundance: .; j_gene: TRBJ2-1; d_gene: .; CDR3nt: TGTGCCAGCAGCCAAACCCGTAGCAATGAGCAGTTCTTC; CDR3aa: CASSQTRSNEQFF
v_gene: TRBV27; abundance: .; j_gene: TRBJ1-2; d_gene: TRBD1; CDR3nt: TGTGCCAGCAGTTTATCGGGGACAGGGTCATATGGCTACACCTTC; CDR3aa: CASSLSGTGSYGYTF
v_gene: TRBV5-1; abundance: .; j_gene: TRBJ2-2; d_gene: TRBD2; CDR3nt: TGCGCCAGCAGCTTGGTCCCAGCGGGAGGCCCCGGGGAGCTGTTTTTT; CDR3aa: CASSLVPAGGPGELFF
v_gene: TRBV9; abundance: .; j_gene: TRBJ1-3; d_gene: .; CDR3nt: TGTGCCAGCAGCGTATTGGGGGGCTCTGGAAACACCATATATTTT; CDR3aa: CASSVLGGSGNTIYF